Described below is a single T cell receptor beta chain sequence and its context. This sample is part of a study of blood T cell repertoires in COVID-19. Study information: Both acute and convalescent COVID-19 samples were obtained from the United States, Italy and Spain.

Original processing methods: Cell counts per sample came from amplifying reference gene primers. The repertoire was sequenced with immunoSEQ multiplex PCR; TCRdb's copy has only in-frame clones and lacks some. The V and J calls and clone size were taken over from that table, and D and trimming were inferred from the DNA. This sample has some 30,000 clones, with 83% found just once. Per germline, CDR1 SGHNT and CDR2 YYREEE (reference sequence). V was cut by 5 bases and J by 1 base, with 12 bases left in between. The CDR3 is 14 amino acids. This rearrangement joins TRBV5-4 to TRBJ1-1; no firm D call. The sequence was collected from a man between 65 and 80 years old with active COVID-19. The sample taken for sequencing was peripheral blood. CDR3 nucleotide sequence: TGTGCCAGCAGACGTATGGCGGGGAACACTGAAGCTTTCTTT. It is translated as CASRRMAGNTEAFF.